A single sample gave rise to the 11 T cell receptor beta chains below, sequenced in a study of T cell clonality in common variable immunodeficiency. Regarding the study as a whole: Common variable immunodeficiency TCR beta sequences reportedly had fewer deletions and N-nucleotide insertions.

The antigens these receptors bind are not known. Profiling relied on immunoSEQ multiplex PCR, and the TCRdb table lists in-frame clones only, not all of them. Sampling found 25,000 to 35,000 clones, none seen once. Sequenced input: peripheral blood mononuclear cells. The source is a human donor with common variable immunodeficiency.

As to this clone: From the germline J gene comes the end of the CDR3, since the read stops 3 residues before it. The rearrangement uses TRBV6-2 or TRBV6-3 and TRBJ2-1; TRBD1 might be the D (6 bases). V gave up 6 bases and J gave up 4 bases, with 16 bases separating them. The CDR3 loop spans 15 amino acids. CDR1 is MNHEY and CDR2 is SVGEGT in the germline V gene. The covered CDR3 bases are TGTGCCAGCAGCTCAATACAGGGTACTTACAATGAG. Protein sequence: CASSSIQGTYNE. The full CDR3 protein reads CASSSIQGTYNEQFF.

This clone was seen a handful of times. The CDR3 extends 3 residues past the end of the read, so its final part is completed from the germline J gene. V is TRBV7-3 and J is TRBJ1-1, with D unresolved. Per the germline V gene, CDR1 is SGHTA and CDR2 is FQGTGA. This CDR3 comprises 12 residues. The V end was cut by 0 bases, the J end by 5 bases, with 4 bases between. The CDR3 is CASSLTGTEAFF. The sequenced part of the CDR3 DNA is TGTGCCAGCAGCTTAACAGGGACTGAA. The full variable domain, with the rest looked up from reference TRBV7-3 and TRBJ1-1, is GAGVSQTPSNKVTEKGKYVELRCDPISGHTALYWYRQSLGQGPEFLIYFQGTGAADDSGLPNDRFFAVRPEGSVSTLKIQRTERGDSAVYLCASSLTGTEAFFGQGTRLTVV.

This clone occurred a few times. The CDR3 end lies 3 residues beyond the end of the read and is filled in from the germline J gene. The chain uses TRBV7-2 and TRBJ2-5; possibly TRBD1 for D (5 bases). This CDR3 contains 14 residues. Germline-derived CDR1 and CDR2 are SGHTA and FQGNSA. Trimming pared 2 bases from V and 2 bases from J, leaving 9 bases between. The CDR3: CASSLQGFQETQYF. The sequenced part of the CDR3 DNA is TGTGCCAGCAGCTTACAGGGATTTCAAGAGACC. The full variable domain, rest sourced from reference TRBV7-2 and TRBJ2-5, is GAGVSQSPSNKVTEKGKDVELRCDPISGHTALYWYRQSLGQGLEFLIYFQGNSAPDKSGLPSDRFSAERTGGSVSTLTIQRTQQEDSAVYLCASSLQGFQETQYFGPGTRLLVL.

The CDR3 protein is CASSYRLAGSRDAGADTQYF. The sequenced part of the CDR3 DNA is TGTGCCAGTAGCTACCGACTAGCGGGAAGTCGCGACGCAGGAGCAGATACG. The chain recombines TRBV19 with TRBJ2-3, with 11 bases lining up with TRBD2. The CDR3 end is not reached by the read, which stops 3 residues before it; the germline J gene fills it in. The germline V gene has CDR1 LNHDA and CDR2 SQIVND (reference sequence). Trimming took 6 bases from V and 4 from J; bases not matched to a gene: 21. This CDR3 is 20 amino acids long.

With respect to this clone: Read data end 3 residues before the CDR3 end; the end is taken from the germline J gene. The V and J genes are TRBV2 and TRBJ1-2, with TRBD1 matching 8 bases. The V gene's germline CDR1 is SNHLY and CDR2 FYNNEI. The CDR3 length is 14 residues. Incomplete CDR3 DNA: TGTGCCAGCTTAAGGACAGGGTTACATATGGGC. Amino acids: CASLRTGLHMG. From start to end, the CDR3 is CASLRTGLHMGYTF.

This clone was counted many times. Germline is not matched at one junction end, which may reflect a read error. Read coverage stops 3 residues before the CDR3 terminus; the germline J gene supplies the remainder. The chain has TRBV4-2 and TRBJ1-2, with TRBD1 as a possible D gene (6 bases). CDR1 is LGHNA, CDR2 YNFKEQ, per germline. The CDR3 runs to 16 residues. The sequenced CDR3 bases are TGCGCCAGCAGCCATGAGGGGAACAGGGCTAACTATGGC. This translates into CASSHEGNRANYG. The whole CDR3 reads CASSHEGNRANYGYTF.

This clone has a handful of counts. The read comes to an end 3 residues before the CDR3 does, leaving the germline J gene to fill in the end. The V and J genes are TRBV19 and TRBJ2-1, with D possibly matching TRBD1 (6 bases). Germline values: CDR1 LNHDA, CDR2 SQIVND (reference sequence). This CDR3 has 17 residues. V shed 5 bases and J shed 0 bases, with 17 bases lying between them. Incomplete CDR3 DNA: TGTGCCAGTAGTTGGGACATCTACACAAGCTCCTACAATGAG. Translation: CASSWDIYTSSYNE. The whole CDR3 sequence is CASSWDIYTSSYNEQFF.

This clone was detected only a few times. The CDR3 sequence is CAWDTGGSSPLHF. CDR3 DNA (partial): TGTGCCTGGGATACAGGGGGTAGTTCACCC. The chain is built from TRBV30 and TRBJ1-6; 8 nucleotides agree with TRBD1. The read comes to an end 3 residues before the CDR3 does, leaving the germline J gene to fill in the end. CDR1 GTSNPN and CDR2 SVGIG come from the germline V gene (reference sequence). Unmatched junction bases numbered 6, after V lost 5 bases and J lost 9 bases. The CDR3 runs to 13 residues.

This clone was counted a few times. The read gets to within 3 residues of the CDR3 end, and the germline J gene fills in the rest. This rearrangement joins TRBV5-6 to TRBJ2-5; D uncertain. Trimming took off 2 bases at V and 1 base at J, with 6 bases between the two ends. The CDR3 length is 13 residues. Germline V CDR1 and CDR2: SGHDT, YYEEEE. CDR3 sequence: CASSFGSQETQYF. The DNA read from the CDR3 is TGTGCCAGCAGCTTCGGGTCCCAAGAGACC.

This clone was seen at least ten times. The DNA ends 3 residues before the CDR3 does, and the rest of the CDR3 is filled in from the germline J gene. This chain uses TRBV3-1 (or the pseudogene TRBV3-2) with TRBJ2-7, with a weak D call TRBD2 (5 bases). With 4 bases removed from V and 3 bases from J, the gap between germline ends came to 19 bases. Germline V CDR1 and CDR2: LGHDT, YNNKEL (reference sequence). The CDR3 contains 16 residues. The CDR3 bases that were read are TGTGCCAGCAGCCTTGTTCAGAGCGGCAGACTCTACGAG. Translating it yields CASSLVQSGRLYE. The CDR3, in full, reads CASSLVQSGRLYEQYF.

The sequenced CDR3 bases are TGTGCCAGTAGTCCCGGGACAGATGCCGATACG. Its translation is CASSPGTDADT. The CDR3 reads in full as CASSPGTDADTQYF. V and J are TRBV19 and TRBJ2-3; TRBD1 aligns across 7 bases. The CDR3 end is not reached by the read, which stops 3 residues before it; the germline J gene fills it in. CDR3 length: 14 amino acids. CDR1 is LNHDA, CDR2 SQIVND, per germline (reference sequence). J gave up 6 bases and V 5 bases, and 8 bases lay outside the gene matches.